This TCR beta chain comes out of a study of long-term antiretroviral therapy in people with HIV. They ran version v3.0 of the immunoSEQ assay at survey level. Libraries were prepared by immunoSEQ multiplex PCR; TCRdb keeps only in-frame clonotypes and omits some of them. The data contain about 39,000 clones, 86% of them singletons. This clone showed up just a few times. Antigen unknown. Germline lookup yields CDR1 LGHNA and CDR2 YNFKEQ. Trimming removed 1 base at V and 1 base at J, with 6 bases between. The CDR3 extends over 14 amino acids. Study-level results: Those clones which expanded before ART made up the dominant part of the repertoire at all time points. From the mid-2000s to the late 2010s, blood was obtained, possibly while participants received older ART regimens.

Before they underwent DNA extraction, samples held about 0.95-10 million cryopreserved PBMC. Sequenced here: unsorted PBMCs, sampled 1.2 years after starting antiretroviral therapy. The source is a woman aged 45-59 years with HIV. This sequence joins TRBV4-2 and TRBJ2-3, with a possible D match to TRBD2 (5 bases). CDR3 amino acids: CASSQVGGTDTQYF. CDR3 nucleotide sequence: TGTGCCAGCAGCCAAGTCGGGGGCACAGATACGCAGTATTTT.